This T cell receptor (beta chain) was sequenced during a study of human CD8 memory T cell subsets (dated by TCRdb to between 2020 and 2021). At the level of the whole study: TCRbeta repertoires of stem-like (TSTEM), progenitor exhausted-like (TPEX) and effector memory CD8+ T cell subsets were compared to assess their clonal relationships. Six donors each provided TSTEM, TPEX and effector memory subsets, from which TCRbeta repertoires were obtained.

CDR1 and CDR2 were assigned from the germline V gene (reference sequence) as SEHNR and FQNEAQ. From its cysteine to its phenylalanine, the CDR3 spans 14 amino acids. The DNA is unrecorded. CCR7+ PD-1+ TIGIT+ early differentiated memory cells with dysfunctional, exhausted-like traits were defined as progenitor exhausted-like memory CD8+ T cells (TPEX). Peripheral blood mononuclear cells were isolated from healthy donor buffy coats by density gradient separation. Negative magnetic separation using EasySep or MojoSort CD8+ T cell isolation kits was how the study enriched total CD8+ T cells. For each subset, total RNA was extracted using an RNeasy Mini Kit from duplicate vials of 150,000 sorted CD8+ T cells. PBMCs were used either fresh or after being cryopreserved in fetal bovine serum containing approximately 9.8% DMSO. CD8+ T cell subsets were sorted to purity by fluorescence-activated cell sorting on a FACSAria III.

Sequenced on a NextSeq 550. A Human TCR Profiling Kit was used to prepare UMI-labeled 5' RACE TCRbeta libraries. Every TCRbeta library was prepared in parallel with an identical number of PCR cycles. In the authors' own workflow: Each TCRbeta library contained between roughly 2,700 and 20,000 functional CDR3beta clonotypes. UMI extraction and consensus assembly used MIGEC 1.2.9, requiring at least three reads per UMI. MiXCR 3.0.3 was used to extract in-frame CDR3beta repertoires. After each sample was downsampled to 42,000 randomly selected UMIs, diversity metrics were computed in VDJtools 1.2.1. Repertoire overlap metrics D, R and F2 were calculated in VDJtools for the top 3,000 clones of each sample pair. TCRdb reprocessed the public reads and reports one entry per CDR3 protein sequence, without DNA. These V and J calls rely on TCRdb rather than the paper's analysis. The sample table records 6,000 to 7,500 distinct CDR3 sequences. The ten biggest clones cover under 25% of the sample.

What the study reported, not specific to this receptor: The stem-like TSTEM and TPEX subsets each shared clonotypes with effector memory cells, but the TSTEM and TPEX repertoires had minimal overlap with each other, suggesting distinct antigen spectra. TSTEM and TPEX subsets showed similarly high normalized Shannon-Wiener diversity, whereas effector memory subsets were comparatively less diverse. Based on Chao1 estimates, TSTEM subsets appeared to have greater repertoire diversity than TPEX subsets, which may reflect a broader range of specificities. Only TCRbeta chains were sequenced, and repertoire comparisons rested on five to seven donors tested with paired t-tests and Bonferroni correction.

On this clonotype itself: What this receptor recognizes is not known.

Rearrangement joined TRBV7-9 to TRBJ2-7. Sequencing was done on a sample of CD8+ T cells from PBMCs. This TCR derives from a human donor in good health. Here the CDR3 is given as CASSSGLRDYEQYF.